The sample holds many counts of the clone carrying this T cell receptor beta chain. The record originates from a study of blood T cells in healthy people across ages. Through a sample-barcoded 5' primer and a J-beta primer mix, a second PCR was run for roughly 6 to 11 cycles. TCRdb reanalysed the 5' RACE reads using MiXCR and keeps one entry per CDR3 protein. In the table there are about 930,000 distinct CDR3 sequences, about 29% of which are singletons. This CDR3 comprises 14 residues. V gave up 3 bases and J gave up 10 bases, with 16 bases separating them. Germline assignment: CDR1 SGHRS and CDR2 YFSETQ. This same sample was also taken into another study, of T cells of mothers and their children.

Material: blood. This TCR was recovered from a woman aged 35 to 49 in good health. The V call is TRBV5-1, the J call TRBJ1-4; D is possibly TRBD1 (5 bases). The CDR3 DNA reads TGCGCCAGCAGCTCGATAGTAAGCGGGGGAAAACTGTTTTTT. Its translation: CASSSIVSGGKLFF.